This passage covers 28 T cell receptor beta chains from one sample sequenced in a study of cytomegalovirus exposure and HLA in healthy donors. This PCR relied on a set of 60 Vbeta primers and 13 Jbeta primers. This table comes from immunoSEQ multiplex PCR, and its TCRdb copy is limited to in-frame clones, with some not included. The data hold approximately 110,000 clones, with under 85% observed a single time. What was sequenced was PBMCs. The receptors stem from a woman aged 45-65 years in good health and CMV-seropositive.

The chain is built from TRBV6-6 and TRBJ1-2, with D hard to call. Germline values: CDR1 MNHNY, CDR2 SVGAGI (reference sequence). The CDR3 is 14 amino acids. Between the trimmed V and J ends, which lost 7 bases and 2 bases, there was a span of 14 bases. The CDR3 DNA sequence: TGTGCCAGCAAAGTCCAGGATTTCAACTATGGCTACACCTTC. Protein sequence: CASKVQDFNYGYTF.

CDR3 in amino acids: CASGDRVDSPLHF. Written as DNA, the CDR3 is TGTGCCAGCGGGGACAGGGTGGATTCACCCCTCCACTTT. The chain links TRBV2 to TRBJ1-6; TRBD1 matches 9 bases. Losses at the gene ends were 8 bases for V and 8 bases for J; bases not matched to a gene: 4. The germline gives CDR1 SNHLY, CDR2 FYNNEI. This CDR3 region has 13 residues.

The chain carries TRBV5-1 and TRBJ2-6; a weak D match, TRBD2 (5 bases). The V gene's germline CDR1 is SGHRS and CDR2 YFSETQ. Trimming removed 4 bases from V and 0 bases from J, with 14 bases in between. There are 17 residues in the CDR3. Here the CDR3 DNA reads TGCGCCAGCAGCACCGAGCGACGGGGCTCTGGGGCCAACGTCCTGACTTTC. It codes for CASSTERRGSGANVLTF. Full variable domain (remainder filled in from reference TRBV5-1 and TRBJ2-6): KAGVTQTPRYLIKTRGQQVTLSCSPISGHRSVSWYQQTPGQGLQFLFEYFSETQRNKGNFPGRFSGRQFSNSRSEMNVSTLELGDSALYLCASSTERRGSGANVLTFGAGSRLTVL.

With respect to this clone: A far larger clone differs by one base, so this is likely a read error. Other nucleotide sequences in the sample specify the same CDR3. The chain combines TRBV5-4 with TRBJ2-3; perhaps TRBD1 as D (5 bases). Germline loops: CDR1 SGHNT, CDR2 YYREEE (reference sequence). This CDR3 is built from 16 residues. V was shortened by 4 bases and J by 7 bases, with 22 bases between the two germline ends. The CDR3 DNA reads TGTGCCAGCAGCCCAGAAATAGGGGCTATCCGAAATACGCAGTATTTT. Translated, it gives CASSPEIGAIRNTQYF.

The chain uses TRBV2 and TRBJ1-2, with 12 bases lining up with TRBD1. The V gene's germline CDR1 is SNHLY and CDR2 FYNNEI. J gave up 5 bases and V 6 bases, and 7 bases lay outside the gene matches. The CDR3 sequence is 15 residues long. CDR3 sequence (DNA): TGTGCCAGCAGACCGGGGACAGGGGGCTGGTATGGCTACACCTTC. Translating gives CASRPGTGGWYGYTF.

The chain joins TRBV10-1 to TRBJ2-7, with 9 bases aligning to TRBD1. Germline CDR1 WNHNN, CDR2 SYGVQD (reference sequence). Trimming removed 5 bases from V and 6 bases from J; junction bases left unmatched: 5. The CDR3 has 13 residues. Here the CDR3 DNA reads TGCGCCAGCAGTCCGGGACAGGGCCGCGAGCAGTACTTC. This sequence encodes CASSPGQGREQYF.

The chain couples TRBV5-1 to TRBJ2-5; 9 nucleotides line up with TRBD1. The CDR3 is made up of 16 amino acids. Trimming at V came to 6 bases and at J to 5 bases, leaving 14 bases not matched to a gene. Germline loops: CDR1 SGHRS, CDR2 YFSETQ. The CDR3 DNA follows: TGCGCCAGCACAGGACAGGGGCTTTCGTATGGGGAGACCCAGTACTTC. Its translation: CASTGQGLSYGETQYF.

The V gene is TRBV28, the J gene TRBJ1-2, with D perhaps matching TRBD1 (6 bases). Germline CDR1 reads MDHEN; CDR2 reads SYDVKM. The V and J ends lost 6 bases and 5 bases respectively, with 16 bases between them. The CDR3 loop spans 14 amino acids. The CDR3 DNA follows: TGTGCCAGCAGCTCAACAGGGCTTGGTTATGGCTACACCTTC. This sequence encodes CASSSTGLGYGYTF.

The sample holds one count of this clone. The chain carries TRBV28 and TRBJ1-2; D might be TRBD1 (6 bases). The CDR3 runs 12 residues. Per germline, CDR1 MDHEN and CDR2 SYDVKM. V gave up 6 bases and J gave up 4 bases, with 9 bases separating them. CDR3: CASSVDSYGYTF. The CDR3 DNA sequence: TGTGCCAGCAGCGTGGACAGCTATGGCTACACCTTC.

CDR3 region: CASSPDGGNQPQHF. As DNA, the CDR3 is TGTGCCAGCAGCCCGGACGGGGGGAATCAGCCCCAGCATTTT. This chain uses TRBV11-2 with TRBJ1-5; D is possibly TRBD1 (5 bases). CDR1 and CDR2 (germline): SGHAT, FQNNGV. Deletions cut 5 bases from V and 4 bases from J, with 12 bases between. There are 14 residues in the CDR3.

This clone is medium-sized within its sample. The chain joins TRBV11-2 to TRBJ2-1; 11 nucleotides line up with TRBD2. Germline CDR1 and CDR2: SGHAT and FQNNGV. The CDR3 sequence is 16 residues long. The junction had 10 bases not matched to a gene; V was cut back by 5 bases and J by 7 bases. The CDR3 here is CASSTQLAGAGNEQFF. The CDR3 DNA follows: TGTGCCAGCAGCACTCAACTAGCGGGGGCGGGGAATGAGCAGTTCTTC.

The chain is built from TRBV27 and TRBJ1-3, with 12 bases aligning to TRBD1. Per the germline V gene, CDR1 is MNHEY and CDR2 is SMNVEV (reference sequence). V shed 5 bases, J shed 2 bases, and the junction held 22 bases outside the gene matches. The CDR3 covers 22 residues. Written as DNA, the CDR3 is TGTGCCAGCAGTCCGCGGCGGGACAGGGGGCCCTCCGCCCCTCTAGCTGGAAACACCATATATTTT. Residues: CASSPRRDRGPSAPLAGNTIYF.

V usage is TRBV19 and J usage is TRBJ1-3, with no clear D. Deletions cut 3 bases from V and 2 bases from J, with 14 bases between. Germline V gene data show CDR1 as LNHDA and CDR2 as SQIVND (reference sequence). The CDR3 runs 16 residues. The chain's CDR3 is CASSILPAAAGNTIYF. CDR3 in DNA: TGTGCCAGTAGTATTTTACCGGCGGCTGCTGGAAACACCATATATTTT.

For the CDR3, the DNA is TGTGCCACCAGCTTCCTGACAGGGGGAAGTATAGGTAACGAGCAGTACTTC. This translates into CATSFLTGGSIGNEQYF. The genes are TRBV15 and TRBJ2-7, with 9 bases aligning to TRBD1. The J segment lost 5 bases and the V segment lost 5 bases, leaving 16 bases of the junction unmatched. CDR1 is LNHNV and CDR2 is YYDKDF in the germline V gene (reference sequence). The CDR3 covers 17 residues.

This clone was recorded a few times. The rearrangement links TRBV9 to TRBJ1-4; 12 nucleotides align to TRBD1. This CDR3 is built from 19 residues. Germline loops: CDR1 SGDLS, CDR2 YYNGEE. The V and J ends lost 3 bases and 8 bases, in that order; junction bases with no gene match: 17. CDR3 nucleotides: TGTGCCAGCAGCGCCCGGGACAGGGGGCATCTTCCATCTGGGGAAAAACTGTTTTTT. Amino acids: CASSARDRGHLPSGEKLFF.

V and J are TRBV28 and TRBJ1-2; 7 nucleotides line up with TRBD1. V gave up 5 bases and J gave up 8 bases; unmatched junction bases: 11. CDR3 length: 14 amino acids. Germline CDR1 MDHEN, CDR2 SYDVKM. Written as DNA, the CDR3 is TGTGCCAGCAGTCGCGGGACAGCCCCTCGGGGCTACACCTTC. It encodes CASSRGTAPRGYTF.

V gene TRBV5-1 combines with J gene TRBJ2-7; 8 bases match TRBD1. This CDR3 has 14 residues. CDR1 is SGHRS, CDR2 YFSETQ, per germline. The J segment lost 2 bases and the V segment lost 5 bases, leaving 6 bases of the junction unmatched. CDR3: CASSWGTGTYEQYF. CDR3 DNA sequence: TGCGCCAGCAGTTGGGGGACAGGCACCTACGAGCAGTACTTC.

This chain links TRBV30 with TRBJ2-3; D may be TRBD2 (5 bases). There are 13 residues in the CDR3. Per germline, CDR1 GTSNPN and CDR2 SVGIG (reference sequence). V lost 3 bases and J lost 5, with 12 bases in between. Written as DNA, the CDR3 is TGTGCCTGGAGCCCTAACCGGGAAGATACGCAGTATTTT. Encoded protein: CAWSPNREDTQYF.

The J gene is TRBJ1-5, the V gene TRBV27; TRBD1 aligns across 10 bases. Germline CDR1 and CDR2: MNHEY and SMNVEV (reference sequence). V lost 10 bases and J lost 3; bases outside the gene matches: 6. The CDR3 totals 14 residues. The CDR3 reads CATAGTGDNQPQHF. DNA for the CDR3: TGTGCCACCGCTGGGACAGGGGACAATCAGCCCCAGCATTTT.

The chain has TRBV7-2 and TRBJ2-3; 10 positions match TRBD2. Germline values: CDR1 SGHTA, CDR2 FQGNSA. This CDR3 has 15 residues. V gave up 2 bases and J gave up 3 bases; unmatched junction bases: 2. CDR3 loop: CASSLKTSGTDTQYF. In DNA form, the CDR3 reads TGTGCCAGCAGCTTAAAGACTAGCGGGACAGATACGCAGTATTTT.

Here the CDR3 reads CASSLSSYEQYF. The CDR3 DNA sequence: TGTGCCAGCAGCCTGAGCTCCTACGAGCAGTACTTC. The rearrangement joins TRBV2 to TRBJ2-7; no reliable D call. Per germline, CDR1 SNHLY and CDR2 FYNNEI. V was cut by 6 bases and J by 0 bases, with 6 bases left in between. The CDR3 is made up of 12 amino acids.

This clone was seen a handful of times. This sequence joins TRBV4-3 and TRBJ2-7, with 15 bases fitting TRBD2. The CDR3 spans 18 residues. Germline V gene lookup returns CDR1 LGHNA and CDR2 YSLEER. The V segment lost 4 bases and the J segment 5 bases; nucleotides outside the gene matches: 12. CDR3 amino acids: CASSPRTSGGAGSDEQYF. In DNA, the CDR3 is TGCGCCAGCAGCCCCCGGACTAGCGGGGGGGCGGGGTCGGACGAGCAGTACTTC.

CDR3 protein: CASSIVPPSSGNTIYF. The CDR3 nucleotides read TGTGCCAGTAGTATAGTTCCCCCGAGCTCTGGAAACACCATATATTTT. The chain links TRBV19 to TRBJ1-3, with no clear D. CDR3 length equals 16 residues. Germline V gene lookup returns CDR1 LNHDA and CDR2 SQIVND (reference sequence). Trimming cost V 1 base and J 0 bases, with 10 bases left between them.

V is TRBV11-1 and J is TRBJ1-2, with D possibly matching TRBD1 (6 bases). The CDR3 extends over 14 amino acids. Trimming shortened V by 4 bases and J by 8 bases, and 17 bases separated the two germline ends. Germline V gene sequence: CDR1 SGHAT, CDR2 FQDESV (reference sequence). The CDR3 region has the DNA TGTGCCAGCAGCTCGGGACCTACAGGGCGAGGCTACACCTTC. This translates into CASSSGPTGRGYTF.

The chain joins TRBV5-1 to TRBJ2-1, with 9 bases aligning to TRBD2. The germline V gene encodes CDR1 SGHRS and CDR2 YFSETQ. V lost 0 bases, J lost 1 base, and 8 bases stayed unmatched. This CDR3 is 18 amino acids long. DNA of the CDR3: TGCGCCAGCAGCTTGGCTGAGCGGGGGGCCTTATCCTACAATGAGCAGTTCTTC. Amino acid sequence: CASSLAERGALSYNEQFF.

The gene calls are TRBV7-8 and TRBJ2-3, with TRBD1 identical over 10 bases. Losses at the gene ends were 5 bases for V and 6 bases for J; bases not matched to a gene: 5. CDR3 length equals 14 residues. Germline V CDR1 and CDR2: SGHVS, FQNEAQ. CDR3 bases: TGTGCCAGCAGCAAGGGACAGGGGAGCGATACGCAGTATTTT. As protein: CASSKGQGSDTQYF. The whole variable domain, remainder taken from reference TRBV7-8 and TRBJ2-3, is GAGVSQSPRYKVAKRGQDVALRCDPISGHVSLFWYQQALGQGPEFLTYFQNEAQLDKSGLPSDRFFAERPEGSVSTLKIQRTQQEDSAVYLCASSKGQGSDTQYFGPGTRLTVL.

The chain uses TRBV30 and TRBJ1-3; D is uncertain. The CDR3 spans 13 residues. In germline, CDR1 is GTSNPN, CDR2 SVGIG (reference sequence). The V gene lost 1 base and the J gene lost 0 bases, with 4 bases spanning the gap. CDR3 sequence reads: CAWSGSSGNTIYF. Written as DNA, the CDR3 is TGTGCCTGGAGTGGCAGCTCTGGAAACACCATATATTTT.

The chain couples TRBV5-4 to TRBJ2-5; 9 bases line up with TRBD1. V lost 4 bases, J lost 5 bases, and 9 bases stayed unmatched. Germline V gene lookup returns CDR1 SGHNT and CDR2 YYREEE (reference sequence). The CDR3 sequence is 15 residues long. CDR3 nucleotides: TGTGCCAGCAGCCCCCCGGGACAGGGTCCCGAGACCCAGTACTTC. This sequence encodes CASSPPGQGPETQYF.